The rows below give T cell receptor beta chains drawn from one sample of a study of CD8 T cells in ankylosing spondylitis. TCRdb re-called the 5' RACE reads with MiXCR, one entry per CDR3 protein. The sample has approximately 400,000 distinct CDR3 sequences, 25% to 30% seen once. The sample comprised blood, either unsorted or a sorted T cell fraction (not recorded which). The receptors shown here come from a male donor with ankylosing spondylitis. The CDR3 runs from the conserved cysteine through the conserved F or W. D genes are given only for firm matches. Clone sizes are given selectively: once, few, many, or a class where the clone is expanded.

>TRBJ1-1|-|-|TRBV5-1
CASSLGPLGAETEAFF
TGCGCCAGCAGCCTAGGTCCACTAGGAGCGGAGACTGAAGCTTTCTTT
>TRBJ2-2|few|-|TRBV20-1
CSARKGVTYTGELFF
TGCAGTGCTAGGAAGGGAGTCACGTACACCGGGGAGCTGTTTTTT
>TRBJ2-7|few|TRBD1|TRBV7-6
CASSLDRGVFYEQYF
TGTGCCAGCAGCTTAGACAGGGGAGTTTTCTACGAGCAGTACTTC
>TRBJ1-6|few|-|TRBV9
CASSPGVDYNSPLHF
TGTGCCAGCAGCCCCGGTGTGGACTATAATTCACCCCTCCACTTT
>TRBJ1-2|many|-|TRBV24-1
CATSDWRQRRGYTF
TGTGCCACCAGTGATTGGAGACAGCGAAGGGGCTACACCTTC
>TRBJ2-7|-|TRBD2|TRBV27
CASSLTVASGFYEQYF
TGTGCCAGCAGTTTAACTGTGGCTAGCGGGTTCTACGAGCAGTACTTC
>TRBJ1-4|many|TRBD1|TRBV5-1
CASSLGATGEGEKLFF
TGCGCCAGCAGCCTGGGAGCGACAGGGGAGGGTGAAAAACTGTTTTTT
>TRBJ2-5|few|-|TRBV24-1
CATSAPKGHQETQYF
TGTGCCACCAGTGCCCCGAAGGGACATCAAGAGACCCAGTACTTC
>TRBJ2-1|-|-|TRBV24-1
CATKTDRRDEQFF
TGTGCCACCAAGACGGACAGACGGGATGAGCAGTTCTTC
>TRBJ1-1|many|-|TRBV20-1
CSARYSIGTEAFF
TGCAGTGCAAGGTACAGCATCGGAACTGAAGCTTTCTTT
>TRBJ2-7|few|-|TRBV11-2
CASSPPRSYEQYF
TGTGCCAGCAGCCCCCCCCGATCCTACGAGCAGTACTTC
>TRBJ1-2|-|-|TRBV20-1
CSARVAGVYGYTF
TGCAGTGCTAGAGTAGCGGGTGTCTATGGCTACACCTTC
>TRBJ2-7|few|TRBD1|TRBV28
CASRTQGASYEQYF
TGTGCCAGCAGGACACAGGGGGCTAGTTACGAGCAGTACTTC
>TRBJ1-3|-|-|TRBV6-1
CASSEASRRDSGNTIYF
TGTGCCAGCAGTGAAGCCTCTCGCAGGGACTCTGGAAACACCATATATTTT
>TRBJ1-2|-|-|TRBV4-2
CASSPTEGIYGYTF
TGTGCCAGCAGCCCGACCGAGGGAATCTATGGCTACACCTTC
>TRBJ1-2|-|TRBD1|TRBV12-3/TRBV12-4
CASSFGTGIYGYTF
TGTGCCAGCAGTTTTGGGACAGGGATCTATGGCTACACCTTC
>TRBJ2-2|-|-|TRBV2
CASSRIAANTGELFF
TGTGCCAGCAGTCGGATAGCTGCGAACACCGGGGAGCTGTTTTTT
>TRBJ1-5|-|-|TRBV3-1
CASIPTGGYSNQPQHF
TGTGCCAGCATCCCAACGGGGGGTTATAGCAATCAGCCCCAGCATTTT
>TRBJ2-1|-|-|TRBV29-1
CSVARQSYNEQFF
TGCAGCGTTGCTCGACAGTCCTACAATGAGCAGTTCTTC
>TRBJ1-1|few|-|TRBV20-1
CSARTDTMNTEAFF
TGCAGTGCTAGAACTGACACGATGAACACTGAAGCTTTCTTT
>TRBJ2-7|few|-|TRBV5-1
CASSLASGGYEQYF
TGCGCCAGCAGCTTGGCATCCGGGGGCTACGAGCAGTACTTC
>TRBJ2-1|-|TRBD2|TRBV20-1
CSAKPGTSGGYNEQFF
TGCAGTGCAAAACCCGGGACTAGCGGGGGATACAATGAGCAGTTCTTC
>TRBJ2-3|-|TRBD2|TRBV5-1
CASSVGLAGVPFTDTQYF
TGCGCCAGCAGCGTGGGACTAGCGGGAGTCCCGTTCACAGATACGCAGTATTTT
>TRBJ2-1|few|TRBD2|TRBV7-6
CASSFWERDGEQFF
TGTGCCAGCAGCTTTTGGGAGCGGGACGGGGAGCAGTTCTTC
>TRBJ2-4|-|-|TRBV20-1
CSASRVNIQYF
TGCAGTGCTAGTAGGGTAAACATTCAGTACTTC
>TRBJ2-3|-|TRBD1|TRBV5-1
CASSLVGQGGDTQYF
TGCGCCAGCAGCTTGGTGGGACAGGGTGGAGATACGCAGTATTTT
>TRBJ2-5|-|TRBD2|TRBV7-2
CASSAVLAGGQTQYF
TGTGCCAGCAGCGCGGTACTAGCGGGAGGGCAGACCCAGTACTTC
>TRBJ2-1|-|TRBD1|TRBV5-1
CASRSDRGKNEQFF
TGCGCCAGCCGCTCGGACAGGGGGAAGAATGAGCAGTTCTTC
>TRBJ2-7|few|-|TRBV25-1
CASSPRDTLRSYEQYF
TGTGCCAGCAGTCCACGAGACACCTTGAGATCCTACGAGCAGTACTTC
>TRBJ2-7|-|TRBD1|TRBV20-1
CSASGTANNHYEQYF
TGCAGTGCCTCAGGGACAGCAAATAACCACTACGAGCAGTACTTC
>TRBJ1-2|-|-|TRBV20-1
CSARGQGGLPNYGYTF
TGCAGTGCTAGAGGCCAGGGTGGGTTGCCTAACTATGGCTACACCTTC
>TRBJ2-3|few|-|TRBV29-1
CSVDGINTDTQYF
TGCAGCGTTGATGGGATAAACACAGATACGCAGTATTTT
>TRBJ2-7|few|-|TRBV5-1
CASSFQSRLVEEQYF
TGCGCCAGCAGCTTCCAATCGCGACTTGTCGAAGAGCAGTACTTC
>TRBJ1-2|once|TRBD1|TRBV30
CAWTQDRVYGYTF
TGTGCCTGGACCCAGGACAGGGTCTATGGCTACACCTTC
>TRBJ2-1|-|-|TRBV3-1
CASSQPISSYNEQFF
TGTGCCAGCAGCCAGCCTATAAGCTCCTACAATGAGCAGTTCTTC
>TRBJ2-7|few|TRBD2|TRBV20-1
CSARKTSGIGEQYF
TGCAGTGCTAGGAAGACTAGCGGTATCGGCGAGCAGTACTTC
>TRBJ2-1|once|TRBD1|TRBV11-2
CASSSRGTGGALHEQFF
TGTGCCAGCAGCTCCCGGGGGACAGGGGGGGCCCTGCATGAGCAGTTCTTC
>TRBJ1-2|-|TRBD1|TRBV7-9
CASSIDRGGYTF
TGTGCCAGCAGCATTGACAGGGGTGGCTACACCTTC
>TRBJ2-2|few|-|TRBV12-3/TRBV12-4
CASTIAGTPTGELFF
TGTGCCAGCACTATCGCCGGGACACCGACCGGGGAGCTGTTTTTT
>TRBJ2-3|few|TRBD2|TRBV7-9
CASSFGGGVADTQYF
TGTGCCAGCAGCTTCGGGGGGGGAGTGGCAGATACGCAGTATTTT
>TRBJ1-6|-|-|TRBV7-9
CASSPEGYNSPLHF
TGTGCCAGCAGCCCCGAGGGCTATAATTCACCCCTCCACTTT
>TRBJ2-5|-|TRBD2|TRBV7-9
CASRKFSGSQETQYF
TGTGCCAGCAGGAAGTTTAGCGGGAGCCAAGAGACCCAGTACTTC
>TRBJ2-1|-|-|TRBV5-1
CASSPRLGEGNEQFF
TGCGCCAGCAGCCCCCGACTGGGGGAAGGGAATGAGCAGTTCTTC
>TRBJ1-5|-|TRBD1|TRBV10-3
CAISEQGGQPQHF
TGTGCCATCAGTGAGCAGGGGGGTCAGCCCCAGCATTTT
>TRBJ1-1|-|TRBD1|TRBV20-1
CSARDRRTGMNTEAFF
TGCAGTGCTAGAGACCGCCGGACAGGGATGAACACTGAAGCTTTCTTT
>TRBJ1-1|few|-|TRBV6-1
CASSEQSLLANTEAFF
TGTGCCAGCAGTGAGCAGAGCCTACTAGCCAACACTGAAGCTTTCTTT
>TRBJ2-1|-|-|TRBV3-1
CASSQGGHSNEQFF
TGTGCCAGCAGCCAAGGAGGTCACAGCAATGAGCAGTTCTTC
>TRBJ2-2|-|-|TRBV9
CASSVGMGAGELFF
TGTGCCAGCAGCGTAGGGATGGGGGCCGGGGAGCTGTTTTTT
>TRBJ1-1|few|-|TRBV20-1
CSAEGRGETEAFF
TGCAGTGCTGAAGGCCGGGGAGAAACTGAAGCTTTCTTT
>TRBJ2-7|-|-|TRBV7-4
CASSSLLVTYEQYF
TGTGCCAGCAGCTCCCTCTTGGTAACCTACGAGCAGTACTTC
>TRBJ1-3|-|-|TRBV11-2
CASSSALVSGNTIYF
TGTGCCAGCAGCTCGGCCCTGGTCTCAGGAAACACCATATATTTT
>TRBJ2-5|few|TRBD1|TRBV5-1
CASSLEGQGETQYF
TGCGCCAGCAGCTTGGAGGGACAGGGCGAGACCCAGTACTTC
>TRBJ2-3|-|TRBD1|TRBV20-1
CSAATWDRYTDTQYF
TGCAGTGCCGCCACCTGGGACAGGTACACAGATACGCAGTATTTT